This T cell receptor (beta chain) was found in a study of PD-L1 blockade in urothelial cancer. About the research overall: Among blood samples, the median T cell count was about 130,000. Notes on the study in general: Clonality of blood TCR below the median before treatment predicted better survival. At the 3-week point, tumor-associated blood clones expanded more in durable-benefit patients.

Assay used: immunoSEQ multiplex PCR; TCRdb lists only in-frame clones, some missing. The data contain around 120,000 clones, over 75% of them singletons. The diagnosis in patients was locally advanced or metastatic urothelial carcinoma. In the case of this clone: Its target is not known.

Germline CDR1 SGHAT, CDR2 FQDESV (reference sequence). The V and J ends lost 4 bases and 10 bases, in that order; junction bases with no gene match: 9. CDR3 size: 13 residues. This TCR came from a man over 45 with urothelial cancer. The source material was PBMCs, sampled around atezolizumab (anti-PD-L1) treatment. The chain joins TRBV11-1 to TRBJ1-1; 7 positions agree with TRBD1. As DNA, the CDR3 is TGTGCCAGCAGCTCACTTGGGGGGACAGCAGCTTTCTTT. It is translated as CASSSLGGTAAFF.